This T cell receptor beta chain comes out of a study of T cells in Graves' hyperthyroidism and ophthalmopathy. From germline, CDR1 is KGHSH and CDR2 LQKENI. Trimming pared 3 bases from V and 8 bases from J, leaving 11 bases between. The CDR3 has 13 residues. The CDR3 regions of TCR beta were amplified from RNA transcripts. The HTBI primer set served for first-round RT-PCR of the TCR CDR3. TCRdb independently ran MiXCR on the multiplex PCR reads; one entry per CDR3 protein. The top ten clones hold less than 9% of a sample with 550,000 to 600,000 distinct CDR3 sequences, approximately 15% of them seen once. Notes on this clonotype: The antigen is unknown.

The study included ophthalmopathy patients with Clinical Activity Score at least 3, NOSPECS grade at least 4 and duration under 3 months. Regarding the study as a whole: Most expanded thyroid clonotypes above 0.001 also appeared in blood.

The sequence derives from a woman under 30 with Graves' ophthalmopathy. Material for sequencing was blood. The V gene is TRBV18, the J gene TRBJ2-1; weak D call: TRBD2 (5 bases). The CDR3 nucleotides are TGTGCCAGCTCACCCCGGGATCAAGATGAGCAGTTCTTC. Amino acids: CASSPRDQDEQFF.